These 10 T cell receptor beta chains came from one sample sequenced in a study of T cell responses to AZD1222 COVID-19 vaccine. Profiled with immunoSEQ multiplex PCR; TCRdb holds only in-frame clones, not every one. The sample lists 130,000 or so clones, over 85% seen once, with less than 0.95% in the top ten. The specimen comprised peripheral blood, sampled on day 0 of MenACWY control vaccination. Every receptor here comes from an adult in good health.

This clone is judged medium-sized. The chain employs TRBV14 and TRBJ2-7, with TRBD1 matching 8 bases. The length of the CDR3 is 15 residues. The V and J ends lost 4 bases and 4 bases, in that order; junction bases with no gene match: 9. In germline, CDR1 is SGHDN, CDR2 FVKESK. This CDR3 reads CASSLERTGRYEQYF. In DNA form, the CDR3 reads TGTGCCAGCAGCCTAGAACGGACAGGGCGATACGAGCAGTACTTC.

The rearrangement uses TRBV11-3 and TRBJ1-1, with D tentatively TRBD1 (6 bases). Germline V gives CDR1 SGHNT, CDR2 YENEEA. The CDR3 has 13 amino acids. V gave up 1 base and J gave up 7 bases, with 10 bases separating them. This CDR3 reads CASSLVQGGEAFF. Here the CDR3 DNA reads TGTGCCAGCAGCTTAGTACAGGGTGGTGAAGCTTTCTTT.

The V gene is TRBV28, the J gene TRBJ2-7; D may be TRBD1 (6 bases). Trimming shortened V by 2 bases and J by 2 bases, and 16 bases separated the two germline ends. Germline CDR1 is MDHEN and CDR2 is SYDVKM. The CDR3 extends over 16 amino acids. The CDR3 reads CASSLRQVNPTYEQYF. DNA for the CDR3: TGTGCCAGCAGTTTAAGACAGGTCAATCCGACCTACGAGCAGTACTTC.

This chain connects TRBV30 to TRBJ2-7; a possible D gene is TRBD1 (5 bases). CDR3 length: 13 amino acids. Deletions cut 0 bases from V and 2 bases from J, with 8 bases between. CDR1 is GTSNPN, CDR2 SVGIG, per germline (reference sequence). CDR3 nucleotide sequence: TGTGCCTGGAGTGTAGCAGGGCCCTACGAGCAGTACTTC. Its translation: CAWSVAGPYEQYF.

The V and J genes are TRBV3-1 (or the pseudogene TRBV3-2) and TRBJ1-3; possibly TRBD1 for D (6 bases). The CDR3 consists of 15 residues. Germline V gene lookup returns CDR1 LGHDT and CDR2 YNNKEL (reference sequence). The germline V and J ends were trimmed by 1 base and 0 bases, with 7 bases remaining between them. CDR3 nucleotides: TGTGCCAGCAGCCAAGGGGACAACTCTGGAAACACCATATATTTT. Translating gives CASSQGDNSGNTIYF.

The CDR3 reads CASGHGTMNTEAFF. The CDR3 coding sequence is TGTGCCAGCGGCCATGGGACAATGAACACTGAAGCTTTCTTT. The chain recombines TRBV5-5 with TRBJ1-1, with a weak D call TRBD1 (6 bases). Trimming cost V 7 bases and J 0 bases, with 13 bases left between them. Germline-derived CDR1 and CDR2 are SGHKS and YYEKEE (reference sequence). This CDR3 spans 14 amino acids.

The rearrangement uses TRBV7-9 and TRBJ1-1; no definite D call. V was shortened by 2 bases and J by 6 bases, with 16 bases between the two germline ends. Germline-derived CDR1 and CDR2 are SEHNR and FQNEAQ (reference sequence). The CDR3 runs 15 residues. CDR3 residues: CASSLYGSLEPEAFF. CDR3 sequence (DNA): TGTGCCAGCAGCTTATATGGGAGCCTGGAACCTGAAGCTTTCTTT.

The chain employs TRBV2 and TRBJ1-2; a weak D match, TRBD1 (6 bases). V was clipped by 4 bases and J by 6 bases, with 9 bases between them. The germline CDR1 and CDR2 sequences are SNHLY and FYNNEI. The CDR3 consists of 12 residues. The CDR3 here is CASSGSGDGYTF. The CDR3 region has the DNA TGTGCCAGCAGTGGGTCAGGGGATGGCTACACCTTC.

The chain couples TRBV10-3 to TRBJ2-1; 7 bases match TRBD1. This CDR3 is built from 22 residues. J was trimmed by 7 bases and V by 1 base; bases with no gene match: 28. Germline V lookup: CDR1 ENHRY, CDR2 SYGVKD. The DNA for the CDR3 is TGTGCCATCAGTGAGTATATGCAGGGGGAAGGTGGTCAACCCCATCGGGTGAATGAGCAGTTCTTC. Translated, it gives CAISEYMQGEGGQPHRVNEQFF.

The chain links TRBV6-2 or TRBV6-3 to TRBJ1-5, with D unclear. Trimming cost V 2 bases and J 6 bases, with 5 bases left between them. The V gene's germline CDR1 is MNHEY and CDR2 SVGEGT. This CDR3 is built from 12 residues. The CDR3 reads CASSYPFQPQHF. For the CDR3, the DNA is TGTGCCAGCAGTTACCCCTTTCAGCCCCAGCATTTT.